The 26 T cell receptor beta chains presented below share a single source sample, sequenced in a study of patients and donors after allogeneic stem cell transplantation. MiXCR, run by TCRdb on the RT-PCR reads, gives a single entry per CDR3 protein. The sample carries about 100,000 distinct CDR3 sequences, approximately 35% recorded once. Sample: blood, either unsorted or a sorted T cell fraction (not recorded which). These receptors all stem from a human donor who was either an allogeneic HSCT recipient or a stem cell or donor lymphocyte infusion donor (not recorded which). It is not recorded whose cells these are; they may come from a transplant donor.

The CDR3 spells CASSLSPMETQYF. The CDR3 DNA is TGTGCCAGCAGCTTATCCCCGATGGAGACCCAGTACTTC. The V gene is TRBV7-2, the J gene TRBJ2-5; D unclear. Trimming removed 2 bases at V and 5 bases at J, with 9 bases between. Germline-derived CDR1 and CDR2 are SGHTA and FQGNSA. The CDR3 sequence is 13 residues long. Filled out from reference TRBV7-2 and TRBJ2-5, the complete variable domain reads GAGVSQSPSNKVTEKGKDVELRCDPISGHTALYWYRQSLGQGLEFLIYFQGNSAPDKSGLPSDRFSAERTGGSVSTLTIQRTQQEDSAVYLCASSLSPMETQYFGPGTRLLVL.

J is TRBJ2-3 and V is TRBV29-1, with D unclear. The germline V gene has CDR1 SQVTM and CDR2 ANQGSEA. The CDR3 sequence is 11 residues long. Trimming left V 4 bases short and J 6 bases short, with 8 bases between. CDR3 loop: CSVVFLDTQYF. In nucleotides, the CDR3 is TGCAGCGTTGTTTTTTTGGATACGCAGTATTTT.

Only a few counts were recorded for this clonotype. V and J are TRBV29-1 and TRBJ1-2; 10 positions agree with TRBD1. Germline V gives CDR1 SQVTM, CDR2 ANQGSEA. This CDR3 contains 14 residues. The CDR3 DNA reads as TGCAGTAGTTGGGGGACAGGGGATAACTATGGCTACACCTTC. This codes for CSSWGTGDNYGYTF.

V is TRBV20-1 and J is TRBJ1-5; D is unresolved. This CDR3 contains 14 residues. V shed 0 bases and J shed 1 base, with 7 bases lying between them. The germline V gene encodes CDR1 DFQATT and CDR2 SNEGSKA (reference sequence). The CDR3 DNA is TGCAGTGCTAGAGATTACCAGAGCAATCAGCCCCAGCATTTT. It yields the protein CSARDYQSNQPQHF.

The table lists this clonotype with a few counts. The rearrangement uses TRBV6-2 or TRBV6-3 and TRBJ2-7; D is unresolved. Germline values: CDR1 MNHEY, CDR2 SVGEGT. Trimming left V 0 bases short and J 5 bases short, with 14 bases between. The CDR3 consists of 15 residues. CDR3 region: CASSYSRQYLNEQYF. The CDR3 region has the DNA TGTGCCAGCAGTTACTCGCGGCAGTACTTGAACGAGCAGTACTTC.

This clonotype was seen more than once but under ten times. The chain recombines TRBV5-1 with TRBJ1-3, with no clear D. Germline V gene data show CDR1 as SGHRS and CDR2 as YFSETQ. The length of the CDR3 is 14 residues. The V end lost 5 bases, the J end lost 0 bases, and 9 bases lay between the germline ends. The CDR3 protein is CASRSSVSGNTIYF. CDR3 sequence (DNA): TGCGCCAGCAGATCGTCCGTCTCTGGAAACACCATATATTTT. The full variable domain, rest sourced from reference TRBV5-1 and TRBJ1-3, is KAGVTQTPRYLIKTRGQQVTLSCSPISGHRSVSWYQQTPGQGLQFLFEYFSETQRNKGNFPGRFSGRQFSNSRSEMNVSTLELGDSALYLCASRSSVSGNTIYFGEGSWLTVV.

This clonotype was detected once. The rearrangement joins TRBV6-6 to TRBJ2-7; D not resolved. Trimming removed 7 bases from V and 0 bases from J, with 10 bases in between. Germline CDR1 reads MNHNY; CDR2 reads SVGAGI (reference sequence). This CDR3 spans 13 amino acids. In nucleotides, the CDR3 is TGTGCCAGCACGTCCGCGAGCTCCTACGAGCAGTACTTC. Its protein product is CASTSASSYEQYF.

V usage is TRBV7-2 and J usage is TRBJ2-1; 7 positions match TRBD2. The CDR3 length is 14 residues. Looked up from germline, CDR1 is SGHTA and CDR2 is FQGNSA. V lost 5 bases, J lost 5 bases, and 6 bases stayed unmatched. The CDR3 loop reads CASSTWTSNNEQFF. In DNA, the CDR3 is TGTGCCAGCAGCACCTGGACTAGTAACAATGAGCAGTTCTTC.

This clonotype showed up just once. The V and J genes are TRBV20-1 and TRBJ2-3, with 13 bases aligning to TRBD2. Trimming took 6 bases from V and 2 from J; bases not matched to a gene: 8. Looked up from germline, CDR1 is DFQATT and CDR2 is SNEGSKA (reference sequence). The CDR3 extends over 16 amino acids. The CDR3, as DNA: TGCAGTGCCCCCGGGACTAGCGGGGCCATCACAGATACGCAGTATTTT. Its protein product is CSAPGTSGAITDTQYF.

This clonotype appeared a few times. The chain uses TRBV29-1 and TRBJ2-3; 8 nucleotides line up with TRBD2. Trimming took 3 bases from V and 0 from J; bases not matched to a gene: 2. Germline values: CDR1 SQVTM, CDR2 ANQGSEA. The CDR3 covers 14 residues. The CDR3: CSVDSGRSTDTQYF. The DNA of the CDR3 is TGCAGCGTTGACAGCGGGAGAAGCACAGATACGCAGTATTTT.

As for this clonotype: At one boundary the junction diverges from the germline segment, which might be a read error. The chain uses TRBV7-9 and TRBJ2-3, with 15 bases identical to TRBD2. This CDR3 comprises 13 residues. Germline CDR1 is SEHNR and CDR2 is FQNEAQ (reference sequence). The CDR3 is CASSPSGLAGGQF. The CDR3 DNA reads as TGTGCCAGCAGCCCCTCGGGACTAGCGGGAGGTCAATTT.

The CDR3 here is CASSIGRNEQFF. The CDR3, as DNA: TGTGCCAGTAGTATAGGACGGAATGAGCAGTTCTTC. This sequence joins TRBV19 and TRBJ2-1; D gene ambiguous. Trimming pared 1 base from V and 7 bases from J, leaving 5 bases between. Germline V gives CDR1 LNHDA, CDR2 SQIVND (reference sequence). The CDR3 is 12 amino acids.

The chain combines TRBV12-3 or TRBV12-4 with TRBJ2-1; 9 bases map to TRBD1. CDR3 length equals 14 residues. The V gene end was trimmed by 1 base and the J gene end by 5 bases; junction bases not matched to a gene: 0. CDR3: CASSLGQGDNEQFF. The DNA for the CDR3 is TGTGCCAGCAGTTTAGGACAGGGGGACAATGAGCAGTTCTTC.

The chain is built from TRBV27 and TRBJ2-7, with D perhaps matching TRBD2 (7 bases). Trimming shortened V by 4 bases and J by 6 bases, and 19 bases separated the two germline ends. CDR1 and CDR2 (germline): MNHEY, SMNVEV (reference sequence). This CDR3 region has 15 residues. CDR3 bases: TGTGCCAGCAGTTCCCGGGGGGCCGGAAGGAGCGAGCAGTACTTC. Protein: CASSSRGAGRSEQYF.

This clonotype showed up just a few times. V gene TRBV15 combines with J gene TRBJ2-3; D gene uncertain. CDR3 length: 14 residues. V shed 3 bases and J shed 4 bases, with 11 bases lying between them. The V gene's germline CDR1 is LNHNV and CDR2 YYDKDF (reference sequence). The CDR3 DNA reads TGTGCCACCAGCAGCCTATTACCCCCAGATACGCAGTATTTT. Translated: CATSSLLPPDTQYF.

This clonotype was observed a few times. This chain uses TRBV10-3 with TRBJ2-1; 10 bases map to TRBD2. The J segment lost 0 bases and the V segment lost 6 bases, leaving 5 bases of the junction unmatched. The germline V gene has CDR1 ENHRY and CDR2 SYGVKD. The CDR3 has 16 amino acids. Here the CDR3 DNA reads TGTGCCATCAGCGGGACTAGCGCTAGCTCCTACAATGAGCAGTTCTTC. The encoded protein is CAISGTSASSYNEQFF.

The CDR3 protein is CASSLAGDEGDIQYF. The DNA of the CDR3 is TGTGCCAGCAGCTTAGCGGGAGACGAAGGGGACATTCAGTACTTC. This chain joins TRBV3-1 and TRBJ2-4, with 9 bases matching TRBD2. From germline, CDR1 is LGHDT and CDR2 YNNKEL (reference sequence). The V gene end was trimmed by 5 bases and the J gene end by 8 bases; junction bases not matched to a gene: 10. The CDR3 extends over 15 amino acids.

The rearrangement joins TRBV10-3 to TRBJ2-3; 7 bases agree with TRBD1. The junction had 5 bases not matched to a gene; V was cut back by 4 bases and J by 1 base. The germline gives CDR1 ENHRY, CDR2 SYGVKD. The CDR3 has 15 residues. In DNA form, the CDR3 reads TGTGCCATCAGTGGACAGGGAAGTGGCACAGATACGCAGTATTTT. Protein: CAISGQGSGTDTQYF.

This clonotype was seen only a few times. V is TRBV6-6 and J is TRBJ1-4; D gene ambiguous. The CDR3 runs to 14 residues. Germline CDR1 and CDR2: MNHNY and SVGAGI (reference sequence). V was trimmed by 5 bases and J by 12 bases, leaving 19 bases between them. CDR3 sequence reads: CASSQRAKREELFF. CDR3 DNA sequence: TGTGCCAGCAGTCAGAGGGCGAAAAGGGAAGAACTGTTTTTT.

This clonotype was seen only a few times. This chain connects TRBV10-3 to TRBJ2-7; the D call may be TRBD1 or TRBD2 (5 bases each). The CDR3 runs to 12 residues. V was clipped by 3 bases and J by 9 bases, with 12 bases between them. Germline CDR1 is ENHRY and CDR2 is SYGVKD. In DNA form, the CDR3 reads TGTGCCATCAGTGACAGAGACGGGGCGCAGTACTTC. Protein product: CAISDRDGAQYF.

The CDR3 protein is CASSLGPMNTEAFF. The CDR3 DNA reads as TGTGCCAGCAGTTTGGGACCGATGAACACTGAAGCTTTCTTT. The chain combines TRBV12-3 or TRBV12-4 with TRBJ1-1; D perhaps matches TRBD1 (5 bases). This CDR3 comprises 14 residues. Between the trimmed V and J ends, which lost 3 bases and 0 bases, there was a span of 8 bases.

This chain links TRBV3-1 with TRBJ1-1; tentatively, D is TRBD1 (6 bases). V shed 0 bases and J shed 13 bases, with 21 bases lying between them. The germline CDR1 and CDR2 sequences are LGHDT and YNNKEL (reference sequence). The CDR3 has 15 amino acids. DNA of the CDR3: TGTGCCAGCAGCCAAGATTATATGGGACAAAAATTGGGTTTCTTT. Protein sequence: CASSQDYMGQKLGFF.

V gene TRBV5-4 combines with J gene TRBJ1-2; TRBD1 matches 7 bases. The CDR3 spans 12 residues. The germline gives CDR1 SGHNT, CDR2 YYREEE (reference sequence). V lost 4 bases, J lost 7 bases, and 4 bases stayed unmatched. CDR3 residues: CASSETGTGYTF. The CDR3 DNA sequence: TGTGCCAGCAGCGAGACAGGGACTGGCTACACCTTC.

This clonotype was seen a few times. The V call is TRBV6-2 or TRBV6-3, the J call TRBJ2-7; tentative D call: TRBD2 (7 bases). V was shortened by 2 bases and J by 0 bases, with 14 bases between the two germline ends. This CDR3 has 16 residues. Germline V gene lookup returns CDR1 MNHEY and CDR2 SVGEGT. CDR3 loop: CASSYPRGGSSYEQYF. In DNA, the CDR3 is TGTGCCAGCAGTTACCCCAGGGGCGGGAGCTCCTACGAGCAGTACTTC.

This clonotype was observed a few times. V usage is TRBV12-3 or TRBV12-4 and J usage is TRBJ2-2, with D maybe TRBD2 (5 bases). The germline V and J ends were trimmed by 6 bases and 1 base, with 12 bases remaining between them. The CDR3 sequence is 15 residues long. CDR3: CASRSPAVNTGELFF. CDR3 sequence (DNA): TGTGCCAGCAGAAGCCCAGCGGTGAACACCGGGGAGCTGTTTTTT.

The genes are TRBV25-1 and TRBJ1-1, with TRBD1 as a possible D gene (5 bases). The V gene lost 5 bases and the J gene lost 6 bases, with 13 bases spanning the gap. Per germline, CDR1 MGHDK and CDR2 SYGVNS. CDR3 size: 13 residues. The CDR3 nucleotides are TGTGCCAGCAGTTACAGGTCCAGGTCTGAAGCTTTCTTT. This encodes CASSYRSRSEAFF. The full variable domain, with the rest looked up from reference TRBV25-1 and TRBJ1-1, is EADIYQTPRYLVIGTGKKITLECSQTMGHDKMYWYQQDPGMELHLIHYSYGVNSTEKGDLSSESTVSRIRTEHFPLTLESARPSHTSQYLCASSYRSRSEAFFGQGTRLTVV.